This T cell receptor (beta chain) comes out of a study of T cells after yellow fever vaccination. Findings and caveats of the study: Researchers noted that a small share of clonotypes showed up in both CD4 and CD8 compartments. The booster saw the reappearance of most primary-vaccination clones (approximately 97% CD4, about 85% CD8).

This clonotype turned up a few times. Its specificity is not known. From germline, CDR1 is LNHNV and CDR2 YYDKDF (reference sequence). Trimming at V came to 3 bases and at J to 9 bases, leaving 18 bases not matched to a gene. The CDR3 loop spans 18 amino acids. They built TCR cDNA with 5'RACE template switching, a step that put in a universal primer site and UMIs. MiXCR was run by TCRdb on the 5' RACE reads, yielding one entry per CDR3 protein. The sample consists of just under 600,000 distinct CDR3 sequences, about 13% of them appearing once. The input for sequencing was PBMCs, taken on the day of the yellow fever booster vaccination. This sequence was found in a man under 40 who received the YFV17D yellow fever vaccine. The chain links TRBV15 to TRBJ2-1, with 9 bases fitting TRBD2. The chain's CDR3 is CATSRGGSGRGRPGEQFF. CDR3 nucleotide sequence: TGTGCCACCAGCAGGGGGGGTAGCGGGAGAGGACGTCCGGGTGAGCAGTTCTTC.